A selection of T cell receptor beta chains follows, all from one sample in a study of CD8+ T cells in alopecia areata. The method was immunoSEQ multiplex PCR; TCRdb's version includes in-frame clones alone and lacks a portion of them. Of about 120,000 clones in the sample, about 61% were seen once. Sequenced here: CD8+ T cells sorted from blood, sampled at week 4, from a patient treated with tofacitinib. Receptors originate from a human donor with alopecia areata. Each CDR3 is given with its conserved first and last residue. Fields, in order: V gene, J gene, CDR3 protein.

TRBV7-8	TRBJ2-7	CASSHYAAGTGLLYEQYF
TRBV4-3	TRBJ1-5	CASSQDAGGQPQHF
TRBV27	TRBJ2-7	CASSLDQAYEQYF
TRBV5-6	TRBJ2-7	CASSLAGHLYEQYF
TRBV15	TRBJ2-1	CATSGLKVRNEQFF
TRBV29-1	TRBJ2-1	CSVATGSSYNEQFF
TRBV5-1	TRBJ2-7	CASSPGAETYEQYF
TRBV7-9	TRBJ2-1	CASSSNGGFNAFF
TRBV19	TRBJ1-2	CASGNRGGYTF
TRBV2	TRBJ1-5	CASSVGTGVSNQPQHF
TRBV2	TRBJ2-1	CASRATSGNYNEQFF